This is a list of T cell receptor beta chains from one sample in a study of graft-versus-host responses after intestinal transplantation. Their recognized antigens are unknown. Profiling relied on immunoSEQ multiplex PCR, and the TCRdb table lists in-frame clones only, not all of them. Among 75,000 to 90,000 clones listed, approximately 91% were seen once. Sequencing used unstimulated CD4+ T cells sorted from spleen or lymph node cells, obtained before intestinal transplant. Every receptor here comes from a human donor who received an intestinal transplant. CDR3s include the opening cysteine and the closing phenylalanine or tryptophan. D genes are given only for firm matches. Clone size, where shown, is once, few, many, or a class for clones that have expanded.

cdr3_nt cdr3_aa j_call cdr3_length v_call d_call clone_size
TGTGCCAGCAGTGACCCGGACAGGGGGCTGCAGCCCCAGCATTTT CASSDPDRGLQPQHF TRBJ1-5 15 TRBV28 TRBD1 .
TGTGCCAGCAGCTTAGTTCTTGGGACAGGGGAGGAATATGGCTACACCTTC CASSLVLGTGEEYGYTF TRBJ1-2 17 TRBV7-9 TRBD1 .
TGTGCCAGCAGTTTTAGCGGGAGTTTAGCCAAAAACATTCAGTACTTC CASSFSGSLAKNIQYF TRBJ2-4 16 TRBV6-5 TRBD2 few
TGTGCCAGCAGTTTCGTGGGGAGCTCCTACGAGCAGTACTTC CASSFVGSSYEQYF TRBJ2-7 14 TRBV28 . .
TGCGCCAGCAGCGAAGGACAGGGAGAAAAACTGTTTTTT CASSEGQGEKLFF TRBJ1-4 13 TRBV4-1 TRBD1 .
TGTGCCAGCTCACCCAGGGGGATGAACACTGAAGCTTTCTTT CASSPRGMNTEAFF TRBJ1-1 14 TRBV18 TRBD1 .
TGTGCCAGCAGCGTAGGGACAGGGGGGGCCTACGAGCAGTACTTC CASSVGTGGAYEQYF TRBJ2-7 15 TRBV9 TRBD1 .
TGCAGCGTTGAAGCCCGACTAGCTACCTACAATGAGCAGTTCTTC CSVEARLATYNEQFF TRBJ2-1 15 TRBV29-1 TRBD2 .
TGCGCCAGCAGCTTGGGGACAGGGTACGAGCAGTACTTC CASSLGTGYEQYF TRBJ2-7 13 TRBV5-1 TRBD1 .
TGTGCCACCTCGACAGGTCCCAATGAGCAGTTCTTC CATSTGPNEQFF TRBJ2-1 12 TRBV15 . .
TGTGCCAGCAGCTTATGGGGGGAAAGCACAGATACGCAGTATTTT CASSLWGESTDTQYF TRBJ2-3 15 TRBV7-9 . .
TGTGCCAGCAGCTTTCTGACAGAAAAACTGTTTTTT CASSFLTEKLFF TRBJ1-4 12 TRBV6-1 . .
TGTGCCAGCAGTGGGGACACGCTGATAAACACCATATATTTT CASSGDTLINTIYF TRBJ1-3 14 TRBV2 . .
TGTGCCAGCAGCTTGCCCGCTATAGCGGGACGCACAGATACGCAGTATTTT CASSLPAIAGRTDTQYF TRBJ2-3 17 TRBV5-4 TRBD2 .
TGTGCCAGCAGTTACTTGGGGCAGGGTCTCACTGAAGCTTTCTTT CASSYLGQGLTEAFF TRBJ1-1 15 TRBV6-5 . .
TGTGCCAGCAGCTTAGGCAGGGGGCGCACAGATACGCAGTATTTT CASSLGRGRTDTQYF TRBJ2-3 15 TRBV11-2 TRBD1 few
TGTGCCAGCAGCGTAATGGATCTAGCGGGAGCGGGTGAGCAGTTCTTC CASSVMDLAGAGEQFF TRBJ2-1 16 TRBV9 TRBD2 once
TGTGCCAGTAGAGGGGACAGGGGGCTCAGCACTGAAGCTTTCTTT CASRGDRGLSTEAFF TRBJ1-1 15 TRBV19 TRBD1 .
TGTGCCGCTCGGGGCAGCCGAGGGGGTGGCTACACCTTC CAARGSRGGGYTF TRBJ1-2 13 TRBV6-5 . .
TGCGCCAGCAGCCAAGAAGTCTTCCGAACTAGTCGGAGTCGGGGCGAGCAGTACTTC CASSQEVFRTSRSRGEQYF TRBJ2-7 19 TRBV4-1 . .
TGTGCCAGCAGCCAGGGAGGGGAGACCCAGTACTTC CASSQGGETQYF TRBJ2-5 12 TRBV14 TRBD2 .
TGTGCCTGGAGTCCACCGGGGTCCGGAGGGACCGGGGAGCTGTTTTTT CAWSPPGSGGTGELFF TRBJ2-2 16 TRBV30 . .
TGTGCCAGCAGTGAGGGGACAGGGAACAATGAGCAGTTCTTC CASSEGTGNNEQFF TRBJ2-1 14 TRBV6-1 TRBD1 .
TGTGCCAGCAGTTACGGACAGCTGAACTATGGCTACACCTTC CASSYGQLNYGYTF TRBJ1-2 14 TRBV6-6 . .
TGTGCCAGCAGCAGGGTTCCTGGGGCCAACGTCCTGACTTTC CASSRVPGANVLTF TRBJ2-6 14 TRBV28 . .
TGTGCCAGCAGCTTGGGACGGGGACTTACCACAGATACGCAGTATTTT CASSLGRGLTTDTQYF TRBJ2-3 16 TRBV7-9 . once
TGTGCCAGCAGCTTAGAATACAGCTCCGCCTACGAGCAGTACTTC CASSLEYSSAYEQYF TRBJ2-7 15 TRBV11-2 . .
TGTGCCAGCAGCCAACCTGGGGCGGGGAGTCGCCGCACAGATACGCAGTATTTT CASSQPGAGSRRTDTQYF TRBJ2-3 18 TRBV4-2 . .
TGTGCCAGCAGCTTCGGGACTAGCGGGAGGGAGCAGTACTTC CASSFGTSGREQYF TRBJ2-7 14 TRBV5-6 TRBD2 .
TGTGCCAGCAGCCAAGGGGCATTTAGCAATCAGCCCCAGCATTTT CASSQGAFSNQPQHF TRBJ1-5 15 TRBV11-2 . .
TGTGCCAGCAGTATAATAACCGGGGAGCTGTTTTTT CASSIITGELFF TRBJ2-2 12 TRBV28 . .
TGTGCCAGCAGTTTCCAAGGGCAGGGAATTGGGTATGGCTACACCTTC CASSFQGQGIGYGYTF TRBJ1-2 16 TRBV28 . .
TGTGCCAACCCTGCGGATCAGCCCCAGCATTTT CANPADQPQHF TRBJ1-5 11 TRBV27 . .
TGTGCCAGCAGCTCCCTAGCGGGAGCTCCCTACGAGCAGTACTTC CASSSLAGAPYEQYF TRBJ2-7 15 TRBV5-4 TRBD2 .
TGTGCCAGCACAGGCAGGGTGAACACTGAAGCTTTCTTT CASTGRVNTEAFF TRBJ1-1 13 TRBV2 . .
TGTGCCAGCAGCTCGGGACTTTCCTACGAGCAGTACTTC CASSSGLSYEQYF TRBJ2-7 13 TRBV7-2 . .
TGTGCCAGCAGGACAGGGGGCCTGAGTGAAAAACTGTTTTTT CASRTGGLSEKLFF TRBJ1-4 14 TRBV6-1 TRBD1 .
TGTGCCTGGACCCTCCAGGGGGGAAAACTGTTTTTT CAWTLQGGKLFF TRBJ1-4 12 TRBV30 TRBD1 .
TGTGCCAGCAGCCAAGAGGGGGGTGAGACGACAGGGGAAGCTTTCTTT CASSQEGGETTGEAFF TRBJ1-1 16 TRBV4-2 TRBD1 .
TGCGCCAGCAGCCAAGAATCCGCCCTGCTGACGGCGGGGGGGGCCCAGTACTTC CASSQESALLTAGGAQYF TRBJ2-5 18 TRBV4-1 TRBD2 .
TGTGCCAGCAGCTTAGAACAGGGCGAGTACTACGAGCAGTACTTC CASSLEQGEYYEQYF TRBJ2-7 15 TRBV7-6 . .
TGTGCCAGCAGCCCTTCGCGGTGGAGGGAGATGTACACTGAAGCTTTCTTT CASSPSRWREMYTEAFF TRBJ1-1 17 TRBV11-2 . .
TGCGCCAGCAGCTTGGCGGGGAACACTGAAGCTTTCTTT CASSLAGNTEAFF TRBJ1-1 13 TRBV5-1 . .
TGCGCCAGCAGCTTGGCCCCGGACAGGGGAGCTGAAGCTTTCTTT CASSLAPDRGAEAFF TRBJ1-1 15 TRBV5-1 TRBD1 .
TGCAGTGCTAGAGACAGATATGAAGCTTTCTTT CSARDRYEAFF TRBJ1-1 11 TRBV20-1 . .
TGCAGCGCCCATCGGACAGGGCCGTCGGCCTACGAGCAGTACTTC CSAHRTGPSAYEQYF TRBJ2-7 15 TRBV29-1 TRBD1 .
TGTGCCAGCAGCTTGGTGGGGGGTACGCAGTATTTT CASSLVGGTQYF TRBJ2-3 12 TRBV5-6 . .
TGCGCCAGCAGCAAGGAACCCGACAGGGCAGGCGGTACGCAGTATTTT CASSKEPDRAGGTQYF TRBJ2-3 16 TRBV5-1 TRBD1 .
TGTGCCAGCAGCCCCGGGGTAGCGGGGGGTCGGGATACGCAGTATTTT CASSPGVAGGRDTQYF TRBJ2-3 16 TRBV5-4 TRBD2 .
TGTGCCACCAGGGAGCCCCAGTACTTC CATREPQYF TRBJ2-7 9 TRBV5-4 . few
TGTGCCAGCAGCTTATTAGCGGGAGTCGGTATCTCCTACAATGAGCAGTTCTTC CASSLLAGVGISYNEQFF TRBJ2-1 18 TRBV7-6 TRBD2 .
TGCGCCAGCAGCTTGGGCGGACAGGGAGGGAAAGAGACCCAGTACTTC CASSLGGQGGKETQYF TRBJ2-5 16 TRBV5-1 . .
TGCGCCAGCAGCTTGGCCAGTAGCGGGGGGGCCTCCAATCCCTACGAGCAGTACTTC CASSLASSGGASNPYEQYF TRBJ2-7 19 TRBV5-1 TRBD2 .
TGCGCCAGCATGAGACAGGGGCGGGGTAGCACAGATACGCAGTATTTT CASMRQGRGSTDTQYF TRBJ2-3 16 TRBV5-1 TRBD1 .